The 2 T cell receptor beta chains below come from one sample, sequenced in a study of T cells expressing NK-cell markers. Each CDR3 protein gets one entry in TCRdb, which reprocessed the 5' RACE reads and gives no DNA. The table gives approximately 420,000 distinct CDR3 sequences; the top ten clones make up roughly 10% of it. The sequencing input was blood T cells: a sorted CD56 or NKG2C T cell subset, CD4+ or CD8+ T cells, or bulk PBMC T cells (not recorded which). These receptors were obtained from a woman aged 45-65 years in good health.

This chain connects TRBV19 to TRBJ1-2. The CDR3 consists of 12 residues. Looked up from germline, CDR1 is LNHDA and CDR2 is SQIVND (reference sequence). The CDR3 loop is CASSPGIYGYTF.

This chain connects TRBV14 to TRBJ2-1; TCRdb lists TRBD2, though no DNA is available to test this call. The CDR3 covers 16 residues. Germline CDR1 is SGHDN and CDR2 is FVKESK. The CDR3 loop reads CASSQDPSGRFDEQFF.